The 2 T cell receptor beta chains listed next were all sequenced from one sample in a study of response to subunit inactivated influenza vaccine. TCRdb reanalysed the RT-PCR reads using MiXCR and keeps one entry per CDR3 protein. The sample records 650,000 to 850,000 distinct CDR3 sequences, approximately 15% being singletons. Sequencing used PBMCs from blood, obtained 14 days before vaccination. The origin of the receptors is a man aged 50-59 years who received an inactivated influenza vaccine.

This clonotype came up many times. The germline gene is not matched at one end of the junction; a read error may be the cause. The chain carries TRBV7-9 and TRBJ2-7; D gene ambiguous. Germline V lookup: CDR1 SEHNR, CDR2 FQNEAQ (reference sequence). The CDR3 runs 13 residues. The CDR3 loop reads CASSLAGSYEQYF. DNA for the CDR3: TGCGCCAGCAGCTTGGCTGGCAGCTACGAGCAGTACTTC.

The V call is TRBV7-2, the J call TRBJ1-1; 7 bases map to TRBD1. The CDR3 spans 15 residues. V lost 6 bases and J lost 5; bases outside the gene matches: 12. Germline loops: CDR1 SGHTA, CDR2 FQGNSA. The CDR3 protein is CASSAKGPGGTEAFF. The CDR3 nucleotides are TGTGCCAGCAGTGCTAAAGGTCCAGGGGGGACTGAAGCTTTCTTT.